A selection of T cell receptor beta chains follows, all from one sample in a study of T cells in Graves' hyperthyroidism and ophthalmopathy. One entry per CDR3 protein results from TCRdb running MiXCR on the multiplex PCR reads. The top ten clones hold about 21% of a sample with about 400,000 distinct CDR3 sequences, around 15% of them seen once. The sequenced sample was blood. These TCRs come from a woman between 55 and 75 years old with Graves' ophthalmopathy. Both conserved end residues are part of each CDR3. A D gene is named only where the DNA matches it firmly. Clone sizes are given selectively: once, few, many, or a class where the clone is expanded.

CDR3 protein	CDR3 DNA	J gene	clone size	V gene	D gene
CASRLRLAGTGELFF	TGTGCCAGCAGGTTGAGGCTAGCGGGCACCGGGGAGCTGTTTTTT	TRBJ2-2	.	TRBV2	TRBD2
CASSFHSQETQYF	TGTGCCAGCAGTTTCCACAGCCAAGAGACCCAGTACTTC	TRBJ2-5	many	TRBV6-1	.
CASSRGTGTSGYGYTF	TGTGCCAGCAGTCGAGGGACAGGGACCAGCGGCTATGGCTACACCTTC	TRBJ1-2	many	TRBV7-9	TRBD1
CASSGTGDSPLHF	TGCGCCAGCTCCGGGACAGGGGATTCACCCCTCCACTTT	TRBJ1-6	.	TRBV10-2	TRBD1
CAWSVRGRIYNEQFF	TGTGCCTGGAGTGTACGCGGGAGGATCTACAATGAGCAGTTCTTC	TRBJ2-1	many	TRBV30	TRBD2
CASSLTGQGTPQHF	TGTGCCAGCAGCTTAACCGGGCAGGGAACGCCCCAGCATTTT	TRBJ1-5	many	TRBV7-3	.
CASSLDAAHIDTQYF	TGCGCCAGCAGTTTGGACGCGGCCCACATAGATACGCAGTATTTT	TRBJ2-3	once	TRBV5-1	.
CASSPTSGGSRGEQYF	TGTGCCAGCTCGCCTACTAGCGGGGGCTCCCGGGGGGAGCAGTACTTC	TRBJ2-7	.	TRBV18	TRBD2
CSARGGLLGDYGYTF	TGCAGTGCTAGAGGGGGGCTGTTGGGGGACTATGGCTACACCTTC	TRBJ1-2	many	TRBV20-1	.
CSAREAATYNEQFF	TGCAGTGCTAGAGAAGCGGCAACCTACAATGAGCAGTTCTTC	TRBJ2-1	many	TRBV20-1	.
CASSVLPGGYNEQFF	TGTGCCAGCAGTGTGCTCCCGGGGGGTTACAATGAGCAGTTCTTC	TRBJ2-1	many	TRBV2	TRBD2
CRGGASSTDTQYF	TGCAGGGGGGGGGCCTCTAGCACAGATACGCAGTATTTT	TRBJ2-3	few	TRBV20-1	.
CAWSPGLEKLFF	TGTGCCTGGAGTCCGGGACTGGAAAAACTGTTTTTT	TRBJ1-4	many	TRBV30	.
CSAEREIYNSPLHF	TGCAGTGCTGAGCGGGAGATTTATAATTCACCCCTCCACTTT	TRBJ1-6	few	TRBV20-1	.
CSAKVAGGWDEQFF	TGCAGTGCTAAAGTAGCGGGAGGGTGGGATGAGCAGTTCTTC	TRBJ2-1	.	TRBV20-1	TRBD2
CSARGPTTGELFF	TGCAGTGCTAGAGGTCCCACCACCGGGGAGCTGTTTTTT	TRBJ2-2	many	TRBV20-1	.
CASSYRGEKGTSGRSNEQFF	TGTGCCAGCAGTTACCGTGGGGAGAAGGGCACTAGCGGGAGATCCAATGAGCAGTTCTTC	TRBJ2-1	.	TRBV6-5	TRBD2
CASSPEVGGEQYF	TGTGCCAGCAGTCCCGAGGTGGGAGGCGAGCAGTACTTC	TRBJ2-7	.	TRBV6-1	.
CASGLASYEQYF	TGCGCCAGCGGACTAGCGAGCTACGAGCAGTACTTC	TRBJ2-7	few	TRBV5-1	TRBD2
CATSDLDRGELFF	TGTGCCACCAGTGATTTGGACCGCGGGGAGCTGTTTTTT	TRBJ2-2	few	TRBV24-1	.
CASSTLAGSDTQYF	TGCGCCAGCAGCACATTAGCGGGATCAGATACGCAGTATTTT	TRBJ2-3	many	TRBV5-1	TRBD2
CASRRRQGVITQGGYTF	TGTGCCAGCAGACGTAGACAGGGGGTAATTACCCAGGGTGGCTACACCTTC	TRBJ1-2	few	TRBV12-3/TRBV12-4	TRBD1
CASRPPGSNTGELFF	TGCGCCAGCAGACCTCCAGGTTCGAACACCGGGGAGCTGTTTTTT	TRBJ2-2	few	TRBV5-1	.
CASSSPGGPVNEQFF	TGTGCCAGCAGTTCGCCGGGAGGGCCAGTAAATGAGCAGTTCTTC	TRBJ2-1	many	TRBV28	TRBD2
CASKDKDENIQYF	TGTGCCAGCAAAGACAAGGACGAAAACATTCAGTACTTC	TRBJ2-4	.	TRBV28	.
CASSPQGANTEAFF	TGTGCCAGCAGTCCACAGGGGGCGAACACTGAAGCTTTCTTT	TRBJ1-1	many	TRBV3-1	TRBD1
CASSPPHLAEKTSQETQYF	TGTGCCAGCTCACCACCCCACCTAGCGGAGAAAACCTCCCAAGAGACCCAGTACTTC	TRBJ2-5	.	TRBV27	TRBD2
CASSSGQTNEKLFF	TGCGCCAGCAGCTCAGGACAGACTAATGAAAAACTGTTTTTT	TRBJ1-4	many	TRBV5-1	.
CASSYSRVGHLGEYF	TGTGCCAGCAGTTACTCGAGGGTGGGACACCTCGGGGAGTACTTC	TRBJ2-5	.	TRBV6-5	.
CASSLLGQVTEAFF	TGTGCCAGCAGTTTATTAGGCCAAGTCACTGAAGCTTTCTTT	TRBJ1-1	many	TRBV27	.
CSVAGGAGELFF	TGCAGCGTAGCGGGAGGGGCCGGGGAGCTGTTTTTT	TRBJ2-2	.	TRBV29-1	TRBD2
CSALSQGTQYF	TGCAGTGCCCTCTCGCAGGGTACGCAGTATTTT	TRBJ2-3	few	TRBV20-1	.
CASSRQALNTGELFF	TGCGCCAGCAGCCGACAGGCCCTAAACACCGGGGAGCTGTTTTTT	TRBJ2-2	few	TRBV5-1	.
CASSFLTGTNQPQHF	TGTGCCAGCAGTTTTTTGACAGGGACAAATCAGCCCCAGCATTTT	TRBJ1-5	many	TRBV28	TRBD1
CSVDLGGGEKLFF	TGCAGCGTTGATTTAGGGGGAGGGGAAAAACTGTTTTTT	TRBJ1-4	.	TRBV29-1	.
CASSPGQGRGNEQFF	TGCGCCAGCAGCCCGGGACAGGGGAGGGGAAATGAGCAGTTCTTC	TRBJ2-1	many	TRBV4-1	TRBD1
CASTRDSERPSSTDTQYF	TGTGCCAGCACTCGGGACTCCGAAAGACCATCTAGCACAGATACGCAGTATTTT	TRBJ2-3	many	TRBV27	.
CSARDLGSTYEQYF	TGCAGTGCTAGAGATCTGGGGAGTACCTACGAGCAGTACTTC	TRBJ2-7	many	TRBV20-1	.
CASIRAGTPTNEKLFF	TGTGCCAGCATTCGTGCCGGGACACCAACTAATGAAAAACTGTTTTTT	TRBJ1-4	.	TRBV2	.